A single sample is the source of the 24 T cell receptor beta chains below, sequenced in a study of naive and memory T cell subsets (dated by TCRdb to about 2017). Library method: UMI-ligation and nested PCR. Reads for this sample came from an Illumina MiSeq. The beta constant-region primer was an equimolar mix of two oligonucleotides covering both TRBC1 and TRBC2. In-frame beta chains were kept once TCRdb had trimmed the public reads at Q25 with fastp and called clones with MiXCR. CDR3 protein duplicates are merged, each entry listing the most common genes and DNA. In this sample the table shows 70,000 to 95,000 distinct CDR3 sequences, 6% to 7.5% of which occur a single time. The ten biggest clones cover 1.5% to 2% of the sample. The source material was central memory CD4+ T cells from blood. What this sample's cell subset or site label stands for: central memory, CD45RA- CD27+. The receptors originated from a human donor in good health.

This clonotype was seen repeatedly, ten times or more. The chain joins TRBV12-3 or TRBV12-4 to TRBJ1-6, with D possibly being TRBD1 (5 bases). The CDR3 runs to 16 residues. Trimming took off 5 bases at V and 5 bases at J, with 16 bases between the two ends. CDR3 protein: CASSPRGSADNSPLHF. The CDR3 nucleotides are TGTGCCAGCAGTCCTCGGGGCAGTGCCGATAATTCACCCCTCCACTTT.

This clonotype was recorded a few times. CDR3 loop: CASSLSGVGTSYEQYF. CDR3 bases: TGTGCCAGCAGTCTCTCAGGGGTGGGTACCTCCTACGAGCAGTACTTC. The chain is built from TRBV27 and TRBJ2-7; tentatively, D is TRBD1 (6 bases). The CDR3 spans 16 residues. Trimming pared 5 bases from V and 0 bases from J, leaving 17 bases between. Germline V gene sequence: CDR1 MNHEY, CDR2 SMNVEV (reference sequence).

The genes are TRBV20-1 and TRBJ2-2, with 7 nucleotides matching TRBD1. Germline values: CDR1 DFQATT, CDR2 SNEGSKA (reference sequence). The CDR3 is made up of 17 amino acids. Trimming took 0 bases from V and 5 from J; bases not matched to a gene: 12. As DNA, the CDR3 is TGCAGTGCTAGAGATCTAGGGGGCCCCTCGGGTACCGGGGAGCTGTTTTTT. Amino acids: CSARDLGGPSGTGELFF.

CDR3 DNA: TGTGCCTGGGGACGGGGGGCCTCCTACAATGAGCAGTTCTTC. Protein product: CAWGRGASYNEQFF. This sequence joins TRBV30 and TRBJ2-1; the D gene is possibly TRBD2 (7 bases). The length of the CDR3 is 14 residues. Germline V CDR1 and CDR2: GTSNPN, SVGIG (reference sequence). The V end lost 5 bases, the J end lost 0 bases, and 11 bases lay between the germline ends.

The CDR3 loop reads CASSLGPANTGELFF. CDR3 bases: TGTGCCAGCAGCCTGGGTCCCGCGAACACCGGGGAGCTGTTTTTT. The rearrangement links TRBV7-2 to TRBJ2-2; D unclear. CDR1 and CDR2 from the germline V gene are SGHTA and FQGNSA. Trimming left V 5 bases short and J 0 bases short, with 10 bases between. The CDR3 extends over 15 amino acids.

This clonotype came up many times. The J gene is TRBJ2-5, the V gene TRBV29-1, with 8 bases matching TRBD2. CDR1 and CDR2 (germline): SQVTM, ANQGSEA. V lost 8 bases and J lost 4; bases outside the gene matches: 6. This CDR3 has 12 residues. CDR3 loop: CSTYRGGETQYF. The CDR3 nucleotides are TGCAGCACTTACCGGGGGGGAGAGACCCAGTACTTC. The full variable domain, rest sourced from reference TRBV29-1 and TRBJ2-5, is SAVISQKPSRDICQRGTSLTIQCQVDSQVTMMFWYRQQPGQSLTLIATANQGSEATYESGFVIDKFPISRPNLTFSTLTVSNMSPEDSSIYLCSTYRGGETQYFGPGTRLLVL.

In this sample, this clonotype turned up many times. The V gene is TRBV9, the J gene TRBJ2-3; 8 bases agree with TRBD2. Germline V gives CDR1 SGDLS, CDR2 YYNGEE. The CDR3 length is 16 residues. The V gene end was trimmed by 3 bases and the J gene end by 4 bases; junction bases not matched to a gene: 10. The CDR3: CASSAGTSYSADTQYF. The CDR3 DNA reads TGTGCCAGCAGCGCTGGGACTAGTTATTCCGCAGATACGCAGTATTTT. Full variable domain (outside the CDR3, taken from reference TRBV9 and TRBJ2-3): DSGVTQTPKHLITATGQRVTLRCSPRSGDLSVYWYQQSLDQGLQFLIQYYNGEERAKGNILERFSAQQFPDLHSELNLSSLELGDSALYFCASSAGTSYSADTQYFGPGTRLTVL.

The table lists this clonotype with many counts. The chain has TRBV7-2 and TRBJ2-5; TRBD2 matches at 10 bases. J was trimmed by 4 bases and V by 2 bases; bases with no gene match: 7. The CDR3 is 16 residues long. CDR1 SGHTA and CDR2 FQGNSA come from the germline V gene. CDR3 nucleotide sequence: TGTGCCAGCAGCTTAATGTCTAGCGGGGGATTAGAGACCCAGTACTTC. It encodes CASSLMSSGGLETQYF.

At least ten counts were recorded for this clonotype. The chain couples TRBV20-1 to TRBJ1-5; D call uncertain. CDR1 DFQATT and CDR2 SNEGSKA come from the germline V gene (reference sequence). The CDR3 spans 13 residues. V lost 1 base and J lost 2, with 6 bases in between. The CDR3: CSARGEGNQPQHF. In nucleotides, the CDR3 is TGCAGTGCTAGAGGGGAGGGCAATCAGCCCCAGCATTTT.

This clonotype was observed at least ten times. In DNA, the CDR3 is TGTGCCACCAGTCTGAGCGGGCTGACGAACACCGGGGAGCTGTTTTTT. Translating it yields CATSLSGLTNTGELFF. This chain joins TRBV24-1 and TRBJ2-2, with D possibly TRBD2 on 6 matching bases. V dropped 6 bases and J dropped 0 bases, with 13 bases sitting between them. There are 16 residues in the CDR3. Germline assignment: CDR1 KGHDR and CDR2 SFDVKD.

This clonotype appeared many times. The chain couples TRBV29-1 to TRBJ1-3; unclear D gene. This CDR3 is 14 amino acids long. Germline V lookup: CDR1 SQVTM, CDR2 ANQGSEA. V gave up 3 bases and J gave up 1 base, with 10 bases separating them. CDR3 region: CSVDKQLSGNTIYF. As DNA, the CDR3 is TGCAGCGTTGACAAACAACTATCTGGAAACACCATATATTTT.

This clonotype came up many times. CDR3 amino acids: CASREAGNTEAFF. The CDR3 DNA sequence: TGTGCCAGCAGGGAGGCTGGAAACACTGAAGCTTTCTTT. The J gene is TRBJ1-1, the V gene TRBV12-3 or TRBV12-4; no clear D gene. V was clipped by 6 bases and J by 2 bases, with 10 bases between them. CDR3 size: 13 residues.

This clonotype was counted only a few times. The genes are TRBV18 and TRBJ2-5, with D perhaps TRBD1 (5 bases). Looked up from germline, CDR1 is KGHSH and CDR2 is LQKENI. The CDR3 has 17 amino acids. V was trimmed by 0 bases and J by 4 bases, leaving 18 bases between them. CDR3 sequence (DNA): TGTGCCAGCTCACCACCGTTTGGGAAGGGGCCAGGAGAGACCCAGTACTTC. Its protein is CASSPPFGKGPGETQYF.

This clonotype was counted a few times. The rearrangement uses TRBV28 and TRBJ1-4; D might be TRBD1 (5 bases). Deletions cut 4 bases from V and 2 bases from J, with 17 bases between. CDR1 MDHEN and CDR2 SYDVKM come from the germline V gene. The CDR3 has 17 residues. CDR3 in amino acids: CASSSLGEARTNEKLFF. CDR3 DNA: TGTGCCAGCAGTTCTCTGGGGGAGGCCAGGACTAATGAAAAACTGTTTTTT.

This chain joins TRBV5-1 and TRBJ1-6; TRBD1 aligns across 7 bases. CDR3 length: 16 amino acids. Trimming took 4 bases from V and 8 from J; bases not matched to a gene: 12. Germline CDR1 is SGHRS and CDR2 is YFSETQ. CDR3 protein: CASSQGQPGDHSPLHF. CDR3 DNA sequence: TGCGCCAGCAGCCAGGGACAGCCCGGGGATCATTCACCCCTCCACTTT.

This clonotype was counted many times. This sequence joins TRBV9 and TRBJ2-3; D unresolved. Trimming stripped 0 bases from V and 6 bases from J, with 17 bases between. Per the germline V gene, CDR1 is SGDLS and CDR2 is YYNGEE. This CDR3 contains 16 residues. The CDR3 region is CASSVGAAGQSDTQYF. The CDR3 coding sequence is TGTGCCAGCAGCGTAGGGGCAGCAGGTCAGTCGGATACGCAGTATTTT.

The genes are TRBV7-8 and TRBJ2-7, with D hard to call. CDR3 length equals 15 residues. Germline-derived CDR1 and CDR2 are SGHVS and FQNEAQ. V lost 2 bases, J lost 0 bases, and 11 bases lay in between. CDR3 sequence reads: CASSLSPSSSYEQYF. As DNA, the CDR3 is TGTGCCAGCAGCTTATCCCCGAGCAGCTCCTACGAGCAGTACTTC.

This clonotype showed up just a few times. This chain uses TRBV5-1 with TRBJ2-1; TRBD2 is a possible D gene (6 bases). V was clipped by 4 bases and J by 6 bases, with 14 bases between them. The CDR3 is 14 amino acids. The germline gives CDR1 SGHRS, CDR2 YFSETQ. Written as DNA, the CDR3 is TGCGCCAGCAGCGCCCCCCGGGACTTCAATGAGCAGTTCTTC. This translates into CASSAPRDFNEQFF. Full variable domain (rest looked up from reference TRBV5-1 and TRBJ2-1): KAGVTQTPRYLIKTRGQQVTLSCSPISGHRSVSWYQQTPGQGLQFLFEYFSETQRNKGNFPGRFSGRQFSNSRSEMNVSTLELGDSALYLCASSAPRDFNEQFFGPGTRLTVL.

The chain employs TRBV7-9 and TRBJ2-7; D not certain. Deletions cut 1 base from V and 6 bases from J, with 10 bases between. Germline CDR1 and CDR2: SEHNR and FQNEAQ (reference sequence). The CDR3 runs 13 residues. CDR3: CASSLEQSGEQYF. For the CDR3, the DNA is TGTGCCAGCAGCTTAGAACAGTCTGGCGAGCAGTACTTC.

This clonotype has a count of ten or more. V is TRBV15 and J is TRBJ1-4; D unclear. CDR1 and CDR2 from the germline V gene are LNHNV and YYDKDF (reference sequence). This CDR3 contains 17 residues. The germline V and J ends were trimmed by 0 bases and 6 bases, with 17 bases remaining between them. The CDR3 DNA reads TGTGCCACCAGCAGAGATCGGGGAAGGCCCGGGGATGAAAAACTGTTTTTT. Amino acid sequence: CATSRDRGRPGDEKLFF.

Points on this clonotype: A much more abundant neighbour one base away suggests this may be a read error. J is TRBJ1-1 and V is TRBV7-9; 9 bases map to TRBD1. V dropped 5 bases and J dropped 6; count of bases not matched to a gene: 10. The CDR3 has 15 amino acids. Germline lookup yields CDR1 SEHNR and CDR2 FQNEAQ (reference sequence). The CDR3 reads CASSPPGTGRSEAFF. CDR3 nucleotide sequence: TGTGCCAGCAGCCCACCCGGGACAGGGAGATCTGAAGCTTTCTTT. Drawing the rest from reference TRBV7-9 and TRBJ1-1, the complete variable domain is DTGVSQNPRHKITKRGQNVTFRCDPISEHNRLYWYRQTLGQGPEFLTYFQNEAQLEKSRLLSDRFSAERPKGSFSTLEIQRTEQGDSAMYLCASSPPGTGRSEAFFGQGTRLTVV.

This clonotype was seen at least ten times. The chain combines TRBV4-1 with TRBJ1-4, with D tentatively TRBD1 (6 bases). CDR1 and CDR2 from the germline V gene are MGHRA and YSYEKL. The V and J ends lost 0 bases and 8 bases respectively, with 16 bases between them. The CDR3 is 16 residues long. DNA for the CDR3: TGCGCCAGCAGCCAAGATGAAAACAGGGTAGGCGAAAAACTGTTTTTT. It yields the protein CASSQDENRVGEKLFF.

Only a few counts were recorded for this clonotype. As DNA, the CDR3 is TGTGCCTGGAGTGTGGTGCGGGAGCAGTTCTTC. It specifies CAWSVVREQFF. V is TRBV30 and J is TRBJ2-1; D not resolved. This CDR3 has 11 residues. Trimming removed 0 bases from V and 10 bases from J, with 7 bases in between. Germline CDR1 reads GTSNPN; CDR2 reads SVGIG (reference sequence). The full variable domain, its missing parts supplied by reference TRBV30 and TRBJ2-1, is SQTIHQWPATLVQPVGSPLSLECTVEGTSNPNLYWYRQAAGRGLQLLFYSVGIGQISSEVPQNLSASRPQDRQFILSSKKLLLSDSGFYLCAWSVVREQFFGPGTRLTVL.

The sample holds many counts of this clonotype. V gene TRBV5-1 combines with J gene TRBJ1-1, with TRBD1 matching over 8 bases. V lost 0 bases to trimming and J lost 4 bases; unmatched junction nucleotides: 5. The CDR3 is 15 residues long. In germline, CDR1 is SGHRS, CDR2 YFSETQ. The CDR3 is CASSLGSTGGTEAFF. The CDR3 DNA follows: TGCGCCAGCAGCTTGGGAAGCACAGGGGGCACTGAAGCTTTCTTT.